This TCR beta chain was identified during a study of beta chain features in type 1 diabetes. Study background: In age, gender and cell yields, patients were similar to healthy donors. Findings and caveats of the study: Moderate yet significant TCRB CDR3 shortening was seen in Type 1 diabetes patients in all four CD4+ subsets.

Comments on this clone: Its antigen is not identified.

Isolation of CD4+ naive, central memory, regulatory and stem cell-like memory cells was achieved by sorting via CD45RO/CCR7/CD25/CD127/CD95/CD27. Every bit of the isolated RNA underwent reverse transcription, so sequencing read expressed TCRB transcripts. Repertoires were generated with immunoSEQ multiplex PCR, while TCRdb's copy carries only in-frame clones and drops some. There are a few hundred thousand clones in the sample; around 15% occur only once, and 0.085% lies in the top ten. The source is a man younger than 45 with type 1 diabetes. Sequencing used naive CD4+ T cells from blood.

The CDR3 region has the DNA TGTGCCTGGGAAACAGGGCACACTGAAGCTTTCTTT. It is translated as CAWETGHTEAFF. The J gene is TRBJ1-1, the V gene TRBV30, with D possibly matching TRBD1 (6 bases). V was pared by 5 bases and J by 3 bases, with 10 bases between. This CDR3 is built from 12 residues. The germline V gene has CDR1 GTSNPN and CDR2 SVGIG (reference sequence).